The entry below gives a single T cell receptor beta chain sequence along with its context. This sample was taken from a study of blood T cell repertoires in COVID-19. Background on the study: The United States, Italy and Spain were the sources of the acute and convalescent COVID-19 samples. PBMCs, B-cell-depleted T cells, or T cells provided the cDNA or gDNA that made up the material.

In the original processing: Scientists estimated how many nucleated cells there were by amplifying reference gene primers. Assay: immunoSEQ multiplex PCR; the TCRdb copy retains only in-frame clones and omits some. Clone size and V and J calls were adopted from that table, with D and trimming inferred from the DNA. The sample holds fewer than 250,000 clones; around 83% are singletons and the top ten take around 7%. Germline CDR1 reads DFQATT; CDR2 reads SNEGSKA (reference sequence). V was clipped by 3 bases and J by 5 bases; unmatched bases: 15. The CDR3 is made up of 16 amino acids. The chain combines TRBV20-1 with TRBJ2-5; TRBD2 aligns across 7 bases. The sequence was collected from a woman aged 50 to 65 with acute or convalescent COVID-19. The source material was peripheral blood. For the CDR3, the DNA is TGCAGTGCTAGTCGGGCTAGCGGTCTTGGGGGGGAGACCCAGTACTTC. Translation: CSASRASGLGGETQYF.